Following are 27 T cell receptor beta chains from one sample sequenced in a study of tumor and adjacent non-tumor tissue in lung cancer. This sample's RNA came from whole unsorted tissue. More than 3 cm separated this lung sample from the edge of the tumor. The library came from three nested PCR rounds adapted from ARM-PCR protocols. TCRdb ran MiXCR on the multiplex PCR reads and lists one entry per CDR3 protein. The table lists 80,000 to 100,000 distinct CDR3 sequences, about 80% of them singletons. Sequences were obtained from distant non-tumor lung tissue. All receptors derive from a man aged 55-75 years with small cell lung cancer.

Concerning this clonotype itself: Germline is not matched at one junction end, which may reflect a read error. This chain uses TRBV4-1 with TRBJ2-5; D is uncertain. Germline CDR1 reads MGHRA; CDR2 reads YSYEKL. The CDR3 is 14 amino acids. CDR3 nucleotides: TGCGCCAACAGCCGGCTGCTCGCAGGAGAGACCCAGTACTTC. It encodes CANSRLLAGETQYF.

The CDR3 reads CASSPLLEGACNEQFF. The CDR3 nucleotides read TGTGCCAGCAGTCCCCTTCTAGAGGGGGCCTGCAATGAGCAGTTCTTC. The chain links TRBV12-3 or TRBV12-4 to TRBJ2-1, with TRBD1 matching 7 bases. V was pared by 5 bases and J by 6 bases, with 13 bases of the junction left unmatched. The CDR3 runs 16 residues.

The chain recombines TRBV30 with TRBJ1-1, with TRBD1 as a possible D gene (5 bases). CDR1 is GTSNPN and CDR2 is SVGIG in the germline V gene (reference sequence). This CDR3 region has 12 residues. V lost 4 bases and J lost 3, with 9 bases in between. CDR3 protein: CAWNVGDTEAFF. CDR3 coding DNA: TGTGCCTGGAATGTGGGGGACACTGAAGCTTTCTTT. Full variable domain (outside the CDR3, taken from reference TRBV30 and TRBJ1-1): SQTIHQWPATLVQPVGSPLSLECTVEGTSNPNLYWYRQAAGRGLQLLFYSVGIGQISSEVPQNLSASRPQDRQFILSSKKLLLSDSGFYLCAWNVGDTEAFFGQGTRLTVV.

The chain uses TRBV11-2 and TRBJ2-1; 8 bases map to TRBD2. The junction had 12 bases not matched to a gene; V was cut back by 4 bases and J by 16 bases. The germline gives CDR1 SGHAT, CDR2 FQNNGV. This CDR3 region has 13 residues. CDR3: CASSYEAGEGHFF. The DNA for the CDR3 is TGTGCCAGCAGCTATGAAGCGGGAGAAGGACACTTCTTC.

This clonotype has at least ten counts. The CDR3 sequence: CASSFHSGTGEDTQYF. The DNA for the CDR3 is TGTGCCAGCAGCTTTCACAGCGGGACTGGTGAAGATACGCAGTATTTT. The chain couples TRBV5-5 to TRBJ2-3; 7 bases line up with TRBD2. The CDR3 is 16 amino acids. The V and J ends lost 2 bases and 5 bases, in that order; junction bases with no gene match: 11. Germline V lookup: CDR1 SGHKS, CDR2 YYEKEE (reference sequence).

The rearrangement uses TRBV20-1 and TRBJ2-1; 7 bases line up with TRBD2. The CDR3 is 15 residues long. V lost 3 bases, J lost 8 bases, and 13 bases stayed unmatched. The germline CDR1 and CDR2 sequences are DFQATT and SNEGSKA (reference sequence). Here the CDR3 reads CSASTSGTTYDEQFF. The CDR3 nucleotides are TGCAGTGCTAGCACCAGCGGGACTACGTACGATGAGCAGTTCTTC.

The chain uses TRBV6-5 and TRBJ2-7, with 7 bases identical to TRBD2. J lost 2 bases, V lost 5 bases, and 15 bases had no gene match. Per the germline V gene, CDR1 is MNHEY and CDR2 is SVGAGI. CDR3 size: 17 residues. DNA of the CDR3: TGTGCCAGCAGTCGAACCAATAATAGCGGGCTCCCCTACGAGCAGTACGTC. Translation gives CASSRTNNSGLPYEQYV.

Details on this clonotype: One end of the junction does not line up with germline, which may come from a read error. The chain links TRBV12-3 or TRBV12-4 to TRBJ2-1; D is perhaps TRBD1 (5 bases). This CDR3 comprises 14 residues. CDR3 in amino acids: CASSSVTEYSEQFF. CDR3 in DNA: TGTGCCAGCAGTTCCGTGACAGAGTACAGTGAGCAGTTCTTC.

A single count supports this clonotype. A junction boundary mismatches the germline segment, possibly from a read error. Here the CDR3 reads CTSTTGGRNYDYTF. CDR3 sequence (DNA): TGTACCAGCACGACCGGGGGCCGAAACTATGACTACACCTTC. The chain links TRBV6-1 to TRBJ1-2; possible D gene TRBD1, 6 bases. The CDR3 spans 14 residues. The germline gives CDR1 MNHNS, CDR2 SASEGT.

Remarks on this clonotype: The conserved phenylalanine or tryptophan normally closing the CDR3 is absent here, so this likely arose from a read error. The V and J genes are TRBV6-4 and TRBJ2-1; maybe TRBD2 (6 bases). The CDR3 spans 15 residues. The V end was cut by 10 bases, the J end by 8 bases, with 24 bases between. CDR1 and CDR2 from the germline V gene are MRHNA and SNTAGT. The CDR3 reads CANGDRAGSGYEQFL. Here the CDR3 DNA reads TGTGCCAACGGTGACCGGGCCGGGAGTGGTTATGAGCAGTTCTTG.

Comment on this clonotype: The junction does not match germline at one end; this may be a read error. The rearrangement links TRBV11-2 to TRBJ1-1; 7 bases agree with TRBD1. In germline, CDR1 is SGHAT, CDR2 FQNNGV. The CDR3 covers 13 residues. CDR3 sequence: CTNSLAGQREAFF. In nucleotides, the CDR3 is TGTACCAACAGCTTAGCGGGACAGCGGGAAGCCTTTTTT.

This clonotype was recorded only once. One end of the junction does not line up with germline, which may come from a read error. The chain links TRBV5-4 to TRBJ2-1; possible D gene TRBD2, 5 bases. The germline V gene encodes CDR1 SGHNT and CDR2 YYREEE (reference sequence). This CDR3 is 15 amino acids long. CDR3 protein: CASSRPGSDYNEQIF. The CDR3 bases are TGTGCCAGCAGCCGACCGGGATCAGACTACAATGAGCAGATCTTC. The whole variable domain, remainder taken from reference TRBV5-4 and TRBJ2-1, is ETGVTQSPTHLIKTRGQQVTLRCSSQSGHNTVSWYQQALGQGPQFIFQYYREEENGRGNFPPRFSGLQFPNYSSELNVNALELDDSALYLCASSRPGSDYNEQIFGPGTRLTVL.

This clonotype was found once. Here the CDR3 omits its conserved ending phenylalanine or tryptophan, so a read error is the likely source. The CDR3 bases are TGCAGCGTTGAAGCCAGGGACGACCCAAGCTCCTACAATGAGCAGTTCTTG. Translation: CSVEARDDPSSYNEQFL. The V gene is TRBV29-1, the J gene TRBJ2-1; D possibly matches TRBD1 or TRBD2 (5 bases each). CDR1 and CDR2 (germline): SQVTM, ANQGSEA. V lost 1 base and J lost 0, with 16 bases in between. The CDR3 runs 17 residues.

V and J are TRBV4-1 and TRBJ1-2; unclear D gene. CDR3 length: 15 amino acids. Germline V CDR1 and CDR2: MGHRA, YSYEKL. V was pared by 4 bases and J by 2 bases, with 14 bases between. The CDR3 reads CASSPPGLINYGYTF. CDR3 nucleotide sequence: TGCGCCAGCAGCCCCCCCGGACTGATAAACTATGGCTACACCTTC.

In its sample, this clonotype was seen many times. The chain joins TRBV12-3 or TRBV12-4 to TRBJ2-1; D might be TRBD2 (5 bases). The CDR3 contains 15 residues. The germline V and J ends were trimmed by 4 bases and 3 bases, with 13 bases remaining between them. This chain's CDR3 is CASSYGLGVYNEQFF. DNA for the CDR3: TGTGCCAGCAGTTATGGACTGGGAGTCTACAATGAGCAGTTCTTC.

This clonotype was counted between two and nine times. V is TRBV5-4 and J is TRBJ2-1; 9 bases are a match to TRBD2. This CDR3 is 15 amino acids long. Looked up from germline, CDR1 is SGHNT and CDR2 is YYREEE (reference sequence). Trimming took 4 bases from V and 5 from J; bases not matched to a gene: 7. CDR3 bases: TGTGCCAGCAGCCCGGGACTAGCTGTAGACAATGAGCAGTTCTTC. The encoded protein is CASSPGLAVDNEQFF.

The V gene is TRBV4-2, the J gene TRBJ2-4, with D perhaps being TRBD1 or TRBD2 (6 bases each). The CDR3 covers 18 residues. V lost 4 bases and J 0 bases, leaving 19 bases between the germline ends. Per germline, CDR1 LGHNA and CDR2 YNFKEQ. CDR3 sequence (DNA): TGTGCCAGCAGCCCCCATGGGACACGGGGGCGAGCCAAAAACATTCAGTACTTC. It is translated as CASSPHGTRGRAKNIQYF.

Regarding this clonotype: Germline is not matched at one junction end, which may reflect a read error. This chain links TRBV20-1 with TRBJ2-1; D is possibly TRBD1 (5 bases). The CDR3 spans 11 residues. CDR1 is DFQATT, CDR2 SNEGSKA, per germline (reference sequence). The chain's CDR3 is CSAGATYEQFF. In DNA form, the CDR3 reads TGCAGTGCTGGGGCGACATATGAGCAATTCTTC.

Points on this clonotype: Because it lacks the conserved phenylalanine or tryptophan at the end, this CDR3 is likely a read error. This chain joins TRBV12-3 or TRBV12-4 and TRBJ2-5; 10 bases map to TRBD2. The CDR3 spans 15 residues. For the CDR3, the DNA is TGTGCCAGCAGTCGGACTAGCGGCGCGATGGAGACTCAGTACCTC. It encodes CASSRTSGAMETQYL.

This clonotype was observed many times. The CDR3 DNA reads as TGTGCCAGCAGCCGGCGTCAGGGTATAGACGATCAGCCCCAGCATTTT. It encodes CASSRRQGIDDQPQHF. The J gene is TRBJ1-5, the V gene TRBV4-2, with D possibly TRBD1 on 5 matching bases. V gave up 4 bases and J gave up 5 bases, with 18 bases separating them. The CDR3 contains 16 residues. The germline gives CDR1 LGHNA, CDR2 YNFKEQ.

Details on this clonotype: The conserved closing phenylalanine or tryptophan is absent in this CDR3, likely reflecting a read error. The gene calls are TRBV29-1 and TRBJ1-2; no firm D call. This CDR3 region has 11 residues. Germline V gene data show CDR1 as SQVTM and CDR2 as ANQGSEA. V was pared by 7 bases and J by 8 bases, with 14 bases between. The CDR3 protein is CSGRLYRGYTV. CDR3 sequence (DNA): TGCAGCGGAAGACTGTACCGGGGCTACACCGTC.

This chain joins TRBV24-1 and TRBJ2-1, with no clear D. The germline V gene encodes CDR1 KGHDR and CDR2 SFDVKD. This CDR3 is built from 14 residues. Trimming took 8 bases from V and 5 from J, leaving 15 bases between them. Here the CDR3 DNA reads TGTGCCACCAATGGTGATGATGGCCACAATGAGCAGTTCTTC. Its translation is CATNGDDGHNEQFF.

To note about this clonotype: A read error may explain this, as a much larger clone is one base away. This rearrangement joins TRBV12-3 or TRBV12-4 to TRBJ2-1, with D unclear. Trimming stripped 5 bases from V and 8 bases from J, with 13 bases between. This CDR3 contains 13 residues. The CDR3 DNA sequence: TGTGCCAGCAGTCACCCAGCCGGCGATGAGCAGTTCTTC. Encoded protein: CASSHPAGDEQFF.

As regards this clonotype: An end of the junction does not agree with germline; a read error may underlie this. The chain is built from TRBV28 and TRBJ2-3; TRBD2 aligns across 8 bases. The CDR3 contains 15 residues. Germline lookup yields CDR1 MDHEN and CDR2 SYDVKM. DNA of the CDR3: TGTGCCAGCAGTTTCGGGGGGGCACTCGCAGATACGCGGTATTTT. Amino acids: CASSFGGALADTRYF.

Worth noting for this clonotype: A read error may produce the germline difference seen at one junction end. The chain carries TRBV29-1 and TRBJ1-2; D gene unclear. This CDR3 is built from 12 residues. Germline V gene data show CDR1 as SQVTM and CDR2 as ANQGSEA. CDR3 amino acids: CSVDGRAYSYTF. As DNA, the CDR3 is TGCAGCGTTGACGGGCGGGCCTATAGCTACACCTTC.

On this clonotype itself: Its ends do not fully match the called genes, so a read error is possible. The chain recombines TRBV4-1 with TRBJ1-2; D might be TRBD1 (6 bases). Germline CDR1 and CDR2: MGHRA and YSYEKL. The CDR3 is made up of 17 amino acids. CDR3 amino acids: CASSQLGPIGGDYGYTF. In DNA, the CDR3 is TGCGCCAGTAGCCAACTTGGGCCCATAGGGGGGGACTATGGCTACACCTTC.

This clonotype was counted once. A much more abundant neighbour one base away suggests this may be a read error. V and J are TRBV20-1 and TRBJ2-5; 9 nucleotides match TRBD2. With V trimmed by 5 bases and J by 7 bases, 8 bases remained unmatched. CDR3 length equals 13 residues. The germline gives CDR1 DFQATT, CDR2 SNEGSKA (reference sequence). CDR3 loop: CSAVLSGSVTQYF. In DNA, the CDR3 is TGCAGTGCTGTCCTTAGCGGGAGTGTGACCCAGTACTTC.